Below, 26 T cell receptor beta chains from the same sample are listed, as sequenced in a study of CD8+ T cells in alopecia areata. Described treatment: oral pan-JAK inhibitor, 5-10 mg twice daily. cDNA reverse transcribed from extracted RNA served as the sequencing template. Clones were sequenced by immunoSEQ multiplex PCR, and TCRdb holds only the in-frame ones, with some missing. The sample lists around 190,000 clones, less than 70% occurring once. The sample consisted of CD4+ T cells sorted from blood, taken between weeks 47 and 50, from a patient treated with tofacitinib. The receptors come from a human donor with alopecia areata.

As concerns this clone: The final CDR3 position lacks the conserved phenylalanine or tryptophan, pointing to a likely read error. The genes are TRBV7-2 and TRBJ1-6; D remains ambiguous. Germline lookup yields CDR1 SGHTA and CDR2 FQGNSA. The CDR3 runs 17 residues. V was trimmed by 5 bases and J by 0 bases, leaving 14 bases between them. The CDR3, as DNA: TGTGCCAGCAGCCCGCGGAGCTGGAGCTCCTATAATTCACCCCTCCACCTT. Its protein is CASSPRSWSSYNSPLHL.

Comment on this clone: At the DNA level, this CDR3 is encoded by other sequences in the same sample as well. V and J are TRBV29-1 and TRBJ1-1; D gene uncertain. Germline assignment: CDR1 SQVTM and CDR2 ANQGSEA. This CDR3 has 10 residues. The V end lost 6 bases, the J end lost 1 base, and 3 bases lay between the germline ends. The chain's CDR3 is CSVRNTEAFF. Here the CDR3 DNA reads TGCAGCGTACGGAACACTGAAGCTTTCTTT.

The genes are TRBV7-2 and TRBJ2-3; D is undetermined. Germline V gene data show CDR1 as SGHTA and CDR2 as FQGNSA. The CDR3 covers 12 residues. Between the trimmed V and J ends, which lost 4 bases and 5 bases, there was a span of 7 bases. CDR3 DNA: TGTGCCAGCAGCTCTTGGGTAGATACGCAGTATTTT. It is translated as CASSSWVDTQYF.

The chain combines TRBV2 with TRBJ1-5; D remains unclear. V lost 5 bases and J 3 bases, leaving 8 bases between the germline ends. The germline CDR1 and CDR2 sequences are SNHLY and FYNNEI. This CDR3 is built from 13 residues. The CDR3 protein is CASSLSPNQPQHF. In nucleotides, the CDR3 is TGTGCCAGCAGTTTAAGCCCCAATCAGCCCCAGCATTTT.

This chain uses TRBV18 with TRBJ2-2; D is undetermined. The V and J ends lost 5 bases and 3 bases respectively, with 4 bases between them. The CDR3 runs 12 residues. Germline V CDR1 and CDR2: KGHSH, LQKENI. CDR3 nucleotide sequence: TGTGCCAGCTCAAGATACACCGGGGAGCTGTTTTTT. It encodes CASSRYTGELFF.

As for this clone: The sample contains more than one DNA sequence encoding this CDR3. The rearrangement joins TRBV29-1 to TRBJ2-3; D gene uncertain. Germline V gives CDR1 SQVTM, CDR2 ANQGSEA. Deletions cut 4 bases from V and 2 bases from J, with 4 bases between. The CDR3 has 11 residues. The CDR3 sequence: CSVVLTDTQYF. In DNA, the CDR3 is TGCAGCGTTGTGCTCACAGATACGCAGTATTTT.

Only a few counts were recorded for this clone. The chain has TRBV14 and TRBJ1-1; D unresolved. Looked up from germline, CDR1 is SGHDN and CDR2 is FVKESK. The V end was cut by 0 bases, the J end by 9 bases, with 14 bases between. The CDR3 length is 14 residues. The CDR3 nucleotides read TGTGCCAGCAGCCAAGATCAGTGGCCAACAAAAGCTTTCTTT. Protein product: CASSQDQWPTKAFF. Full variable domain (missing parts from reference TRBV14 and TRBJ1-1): EAGVTQFPSHSVIEKGQTVTLRCDPISGHDNLYWYRRVMGKEIKFLLHFVKESKQDESGMPNNRFLAERTGGTYSTLKVQPAELEDSGVYFCASSQDQWPTKAFFGQGTRLTVV.

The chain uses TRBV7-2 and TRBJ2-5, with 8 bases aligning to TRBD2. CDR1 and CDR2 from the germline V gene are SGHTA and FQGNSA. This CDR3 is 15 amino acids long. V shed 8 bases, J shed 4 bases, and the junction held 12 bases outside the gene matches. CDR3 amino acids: CASSWVGGEAETQYF. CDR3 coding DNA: TGTGCCAGCTCCTGGGTCGGGGGGGAAGCAGAGACCCAGTACTTC. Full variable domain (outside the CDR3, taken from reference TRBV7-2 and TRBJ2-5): GAGVSQSPSNKVTEKGKDVELRCDPISGHTALYWYRQSLGQGLEFLIYFQGNSAPDKSGLPSDRFSAERTGGSVSTLTIQRTQQEDSAVYLCASSWVGGEAETQYFGPGTRLLVL.

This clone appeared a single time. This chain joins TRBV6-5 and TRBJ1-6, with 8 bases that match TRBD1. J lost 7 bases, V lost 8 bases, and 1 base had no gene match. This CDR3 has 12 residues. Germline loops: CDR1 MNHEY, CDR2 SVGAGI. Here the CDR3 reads CASRDRNSPLHF. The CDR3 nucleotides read TGTGCCAGCCGGGACAGGAATTCACCCCTCCACTTT.

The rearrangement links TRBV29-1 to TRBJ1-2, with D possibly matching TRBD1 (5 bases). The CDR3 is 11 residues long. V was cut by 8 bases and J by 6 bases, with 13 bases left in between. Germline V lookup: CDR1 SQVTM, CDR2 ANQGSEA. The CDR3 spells CSLWDLNGYTF. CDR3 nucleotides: TGCAGCCTTTGGGACCTCAATGGCTACACCTTC.

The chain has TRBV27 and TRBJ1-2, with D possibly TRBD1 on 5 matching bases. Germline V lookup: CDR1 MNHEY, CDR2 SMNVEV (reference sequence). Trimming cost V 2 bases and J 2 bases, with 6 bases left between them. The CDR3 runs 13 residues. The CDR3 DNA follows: TGTGCCAGCAGTTTACACAGGAACTATGGCTACACCTTC. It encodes CASSLHRNYGYTF.

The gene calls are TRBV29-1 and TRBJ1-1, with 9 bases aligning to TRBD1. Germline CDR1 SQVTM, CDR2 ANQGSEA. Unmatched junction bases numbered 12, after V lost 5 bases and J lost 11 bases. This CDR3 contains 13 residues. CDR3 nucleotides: TGCAGCGTTCGACAGGGGGTAATGAGTGAGGCTTTCTTT. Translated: CSVRQGVMSEAFF.

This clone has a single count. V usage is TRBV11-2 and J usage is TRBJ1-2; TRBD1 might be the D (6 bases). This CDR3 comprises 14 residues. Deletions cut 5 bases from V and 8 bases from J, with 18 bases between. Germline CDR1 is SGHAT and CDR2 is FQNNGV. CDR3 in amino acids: CASSPTRGRGGYTF. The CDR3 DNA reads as TGTGCCAGCAGCCCGACCCGGGGGAGGGGGGGCTACACCTTC.

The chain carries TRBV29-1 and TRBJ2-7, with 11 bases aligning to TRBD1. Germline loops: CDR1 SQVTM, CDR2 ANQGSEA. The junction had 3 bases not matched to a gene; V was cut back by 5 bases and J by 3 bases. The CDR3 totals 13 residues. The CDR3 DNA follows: TGCAGCGTTCACGGGACAGGGGGCTACGAGCAGTACTTC. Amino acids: CSVHGTGGYEQYF.

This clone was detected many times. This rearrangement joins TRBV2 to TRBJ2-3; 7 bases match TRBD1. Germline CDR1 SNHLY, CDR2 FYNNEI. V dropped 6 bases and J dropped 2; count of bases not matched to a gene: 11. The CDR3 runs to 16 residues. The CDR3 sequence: CASRVLGGQATDTQYF. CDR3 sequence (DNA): TGTGCCAGCAGGGTCTTAGGAGGACAGGCCACAGATACGCAGTATTTT.

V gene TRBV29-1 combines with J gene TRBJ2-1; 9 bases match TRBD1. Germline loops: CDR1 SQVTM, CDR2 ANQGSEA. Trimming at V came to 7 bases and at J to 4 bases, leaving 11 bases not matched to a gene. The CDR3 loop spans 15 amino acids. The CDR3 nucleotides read TGCAGCGGCGAGTCGGGGGGACAGGGTTACAATGAGCAGTTCTTC. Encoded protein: CSGESGGQGYNEQFF.

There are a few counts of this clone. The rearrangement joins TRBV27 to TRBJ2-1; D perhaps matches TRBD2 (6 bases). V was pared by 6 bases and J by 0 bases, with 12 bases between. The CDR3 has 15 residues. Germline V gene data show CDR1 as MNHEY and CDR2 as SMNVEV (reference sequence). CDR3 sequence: CASRPGGSSYNEQFF. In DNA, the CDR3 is TGTGCCAGCAGGCCCGGGGGAAGCTCCTACAATGAGCAGTTCTTC.

The CDR3 protein is CSVPGGAGNTEAFF. The CDR3 bases are TGCAGCGTCCCAGGGGGGGCAGGGAACACTGAAGCTTTCTTT. The rearrangement uses TRBV29-1 and TRBJ1-1; 7 nucleotides agree with TRBD1. Trimming took 6 bases from V and 1 from J; bases not matched to a gene: 8. Per the germline V gene, CDR1 is SQVTM and CDR2 is ANQGSEA. CDR3 size: 14 residues.

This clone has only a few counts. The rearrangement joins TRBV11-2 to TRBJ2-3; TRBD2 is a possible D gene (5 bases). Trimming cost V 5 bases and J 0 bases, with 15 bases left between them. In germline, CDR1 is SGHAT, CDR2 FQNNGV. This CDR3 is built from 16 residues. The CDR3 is CASSQGFERSTDTQYF. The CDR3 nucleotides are TGTGCCAGCAGCCAAGGTTTCGAGCGGAGCACAGATACGCAGTATTTT.

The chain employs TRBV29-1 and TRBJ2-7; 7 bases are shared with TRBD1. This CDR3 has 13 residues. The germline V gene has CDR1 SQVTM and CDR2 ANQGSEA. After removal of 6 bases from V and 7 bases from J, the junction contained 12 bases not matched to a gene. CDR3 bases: TGCAGCGTCGGCCCCGGGACAGCTAGGGAGCAGTACTTC. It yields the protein CSVGPGTAREQYF.

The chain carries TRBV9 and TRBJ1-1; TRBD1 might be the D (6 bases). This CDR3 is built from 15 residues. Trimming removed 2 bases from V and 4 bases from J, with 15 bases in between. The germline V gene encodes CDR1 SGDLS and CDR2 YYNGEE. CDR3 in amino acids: CASSVTTGWGTEAFF. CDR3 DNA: TGTGCCAGCAGCGTGACTACAGGGTGGGGCACTGAAGCTTTCTTT.

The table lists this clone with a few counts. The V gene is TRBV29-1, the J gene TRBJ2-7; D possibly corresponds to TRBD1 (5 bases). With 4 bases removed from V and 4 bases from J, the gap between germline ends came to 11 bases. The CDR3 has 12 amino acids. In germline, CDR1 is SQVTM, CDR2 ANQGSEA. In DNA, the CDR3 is TGCAGCGTTGTTGCCGCAGGGTACGAGCAGTACTTC. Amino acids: CSVVAAGYEQYF.

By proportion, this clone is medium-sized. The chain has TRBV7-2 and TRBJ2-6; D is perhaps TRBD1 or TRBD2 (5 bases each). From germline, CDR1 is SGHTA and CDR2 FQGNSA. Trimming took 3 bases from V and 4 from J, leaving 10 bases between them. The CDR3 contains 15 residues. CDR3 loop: CASSLGEAGANVLTF. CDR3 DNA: TGTGCCAGCAGCTTGGGGGAAGCAGGGGCCAACGTCCTGACTTTC.

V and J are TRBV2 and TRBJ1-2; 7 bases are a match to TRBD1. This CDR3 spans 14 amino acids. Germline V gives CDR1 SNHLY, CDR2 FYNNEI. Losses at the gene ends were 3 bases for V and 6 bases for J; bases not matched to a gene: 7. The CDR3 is CASSEGQRRDGYTF. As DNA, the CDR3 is TGTGCCAGCAGTGAGGGACAGCGGAGGGATGGCTACACCTTC. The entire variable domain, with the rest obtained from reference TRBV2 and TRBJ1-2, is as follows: EPEVTQTPSHQVTQMGQEVILRCVPISNHLYFYWYRQILGQKVEFLVSFYNNEISEKSEIFDDQFSVERPDGSNFTLKIRSTKLEDSAMYFCASSEGQRRDGYTFGSGTRLTVV.

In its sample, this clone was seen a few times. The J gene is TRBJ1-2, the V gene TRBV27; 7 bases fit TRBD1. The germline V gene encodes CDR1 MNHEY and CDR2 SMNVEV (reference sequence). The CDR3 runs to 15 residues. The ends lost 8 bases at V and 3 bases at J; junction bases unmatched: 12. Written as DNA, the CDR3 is TGTGCCAGCCGAGCTACCGGGACAGCTGACTATGGCTACACCTTC. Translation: CASRATGTADYGYTF.

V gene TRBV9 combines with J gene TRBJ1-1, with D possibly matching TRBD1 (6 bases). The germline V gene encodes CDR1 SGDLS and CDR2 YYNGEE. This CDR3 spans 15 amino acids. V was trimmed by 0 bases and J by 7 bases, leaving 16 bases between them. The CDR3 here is CASSVDHNLGGEAFF. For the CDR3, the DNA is TGTGCCAGCAGCGTAGACCACAACTTAGGGGGTGAAGCTTTCTTT.